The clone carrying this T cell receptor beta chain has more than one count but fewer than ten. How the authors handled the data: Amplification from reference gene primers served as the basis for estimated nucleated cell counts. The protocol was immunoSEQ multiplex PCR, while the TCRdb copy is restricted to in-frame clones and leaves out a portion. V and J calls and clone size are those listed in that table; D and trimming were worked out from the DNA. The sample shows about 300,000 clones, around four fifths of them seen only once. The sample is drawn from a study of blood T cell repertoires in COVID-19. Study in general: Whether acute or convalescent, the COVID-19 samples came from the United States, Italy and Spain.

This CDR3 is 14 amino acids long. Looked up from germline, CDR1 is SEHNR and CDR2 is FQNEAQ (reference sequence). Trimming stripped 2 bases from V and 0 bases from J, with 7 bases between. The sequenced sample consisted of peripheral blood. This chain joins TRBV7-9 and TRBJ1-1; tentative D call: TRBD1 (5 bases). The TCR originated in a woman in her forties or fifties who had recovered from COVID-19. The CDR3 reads CASSLRQMNTEAFF. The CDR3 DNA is TGTGCCAGCAGCTTAAGACAGATGAACACTGAAGCTTTCTTT.